These 4 T cell receptor beta chains were all obtained from the same sample, sequenced in a study of cytomegalovirus exposure and HLA in healthy donors. 13 Jbeta primers and 60 Vbeta primers were used for the PCR. TCRdb keeps only in-frame clones here, not all; method: immunoSEQ multiplex PCR. Among more than 130,000 clones, 76% were seen once, and the ten largest hold more than 3%. The sample taken for sequencing was PBMCs. The receptor set was obtained from a man between 18 and 35 years old in good health and CMV-seronegative.

The chain links TRBV2 to TRBJ2-7, with D tentatively TRBD1 (6 bases). Trimming left V 7 bases short and J 2 bases short, with 15 bases between. The germline V gene encodes CDR1 SNHLY and CDR2 FYNNEI. The CDR3 is 14 amino acids. The CDR3 DNA reads TGTGCCAGCAATGGACGGACAGCGCCCTACGAGCAGTACTTC. Protein: CASNGRTAPYEQYF.

The chain combines TRBV19 with TRBJ1-1; 8 positions match TRBD1. The germline gives CDR1 LNHDA, CDR2 SQIVND (reference sequence). V was clipped by 5 bases and J by 0 bases; unmatched bases: 5. The CDR3 totals 15 residues. CDR3 sequence (DNA): TGTGCCAGTAGTCTCCTGGACAGGGTGAACACTGAAGCTTTCTTT. It codes for CASSLLDRVNTEAFF.

The J gene is TRBJ2-6, the V gene TRBV5-5; D is possibly TRBD1 (5 bases). CDR1 SGHKS and CDR2 YYEKEE come from the germline V gene (reference sequence). Trimming cost V 4 bases and J 0 bases, with 17 bases left between them. This CDR3 is built from 18 residues. Here the CDR3 reads CASSDYRMRGSGANVLTF. In DNA form, the CDR3 reads TGTGCCAGCAGCGATTACAGGATGAGAGGCTCTGGGGCCAACGTCCTGACTTTC.

V usage is TRBV6-5 and J usage is TRBJ1-3; 7 bases fit TRBD1. CDR3 length: 15 amino acids. Looked up from germline, CDR1 is MNHEY and CDR2 is SVGAGI. V was clipped by 7 bases and J by 2 bases; unmatched bases: 8. The CDR3 spells CASTSSGTAGNTIYF. The CDR3 coding sequence is TGTGCCAGCACCTCTTCCGGGACAGCTGGAAACACCATATATTTT.